This TCR beta chain was captured by sequencing in a study of T cells in Graves' hyperthyroidism and ophthalmopathy. The source material, RNA transcripts, was used to amplify TCR beta CDR3 regions. First-round RT-PCR targeting the TCR CDR3 was performed with the HTBI primer set. MiXCR, applied by TCRdb to the multiplex PCR reads, yields one record per CDR3 protein. The sample holds fewer than 700,000 distinct CDR3 sequences, 17% seen once. V lost 6 bases to trimming and J lost 3 bases, with 20 bases between them. Germline CDR1 MNHEY, CDR2 SMNVEV (reference sequence). The CDR3 has 16 amino acids. This clonotype was detected many times.

The source of this sequence is a woman in her late teens or twenties with Graves' ophthalmopathy. Source material: blood. V usage is TRBV27 and J usage is TRBJ1-1; D might be TRBD1 (5 bases). CDR3 coding DNA: TGTGCCAGCAGCCGAGGGACCGCCGGGACCTACACTGAAGCTTTCTTT. Translated: CASSRGTAGTYTEAFF.